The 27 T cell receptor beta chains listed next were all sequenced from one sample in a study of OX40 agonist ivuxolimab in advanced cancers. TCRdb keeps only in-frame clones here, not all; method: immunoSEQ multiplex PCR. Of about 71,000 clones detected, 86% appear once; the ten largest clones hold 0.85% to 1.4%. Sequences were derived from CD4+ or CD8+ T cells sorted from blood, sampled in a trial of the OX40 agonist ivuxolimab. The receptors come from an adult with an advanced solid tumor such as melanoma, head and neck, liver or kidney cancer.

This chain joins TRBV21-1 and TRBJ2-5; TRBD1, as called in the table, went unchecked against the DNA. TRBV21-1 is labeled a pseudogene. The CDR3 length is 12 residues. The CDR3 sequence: CASRGRTETQYF. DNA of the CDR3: TGTGCCAGCAGGGGGCGTACAGAGACCCAGTACTTC.

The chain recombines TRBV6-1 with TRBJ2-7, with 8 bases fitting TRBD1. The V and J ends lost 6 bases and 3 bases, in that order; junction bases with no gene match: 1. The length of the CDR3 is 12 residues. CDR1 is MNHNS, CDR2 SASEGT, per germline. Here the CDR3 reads CASSDRGYEQYF. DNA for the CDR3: TGTGCCAGCAGCGACAGGGGCTACGAGCAGTACTTC.

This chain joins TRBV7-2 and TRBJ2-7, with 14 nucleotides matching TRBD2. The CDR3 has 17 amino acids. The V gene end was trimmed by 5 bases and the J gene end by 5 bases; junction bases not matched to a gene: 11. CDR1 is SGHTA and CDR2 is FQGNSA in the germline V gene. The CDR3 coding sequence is TGTGCCAGCAGCAAATCCGGGACTAGCGGGAGTTTACACGAGCAGTACTTC. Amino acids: CASSKSGTSGSLHEQYF. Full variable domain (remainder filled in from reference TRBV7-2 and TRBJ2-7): GAGVSQSPSNKVTEKGKDVELRCDPISGHTALYWYRQSLGQGLEFLIYFQGNSAPDKSGLPSDRFSAERTGGSVSTLTIQRTQQEDSAVYLCASSKSGTSGSLHEQYFGPGTRLTVT.

The CDR3 bases are TGTGCCAGCAGCTTAGTCTCCCGGGTCCACTCTGGAAACACCATATATTTT. The encoded protein is CASSLVSRVHSGNTIYF. V and J are TRBV7-6 and TRBJ1-3, with D unresolved. CDR1 is SGHVS, CDR2 FNYEAQ, per germline. Trimming took off 1 base at V and 0 bases at J, with 13 bases between the two ends. This CDR3 comprises 17 residues.

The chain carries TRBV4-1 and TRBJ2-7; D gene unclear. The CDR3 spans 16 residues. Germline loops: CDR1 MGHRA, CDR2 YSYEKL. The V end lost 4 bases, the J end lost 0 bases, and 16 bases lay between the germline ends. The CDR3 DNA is TGCGCCAGCAGCCTGGGCTTGAGTCTGAGCTCCTACGAGCAGTACTTC. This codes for CASSLGLSLSSYEQYF.

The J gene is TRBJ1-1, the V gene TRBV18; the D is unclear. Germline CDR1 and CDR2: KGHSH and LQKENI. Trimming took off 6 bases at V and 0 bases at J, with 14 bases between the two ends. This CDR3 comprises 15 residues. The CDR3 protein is CASSEGTPLNTEAFF. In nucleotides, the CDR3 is TGTGCCAGCTCTGAGGGTACCCCATTGAACACTGAAGCTTTCTTT.

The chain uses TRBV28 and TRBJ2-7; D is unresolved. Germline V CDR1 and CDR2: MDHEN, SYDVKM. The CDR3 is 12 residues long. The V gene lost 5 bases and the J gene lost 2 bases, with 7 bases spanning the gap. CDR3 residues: CASSTEPYEQYF. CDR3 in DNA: TGTGCCAGCAGTACGGAACCCTACGAGCAGTACTTC.

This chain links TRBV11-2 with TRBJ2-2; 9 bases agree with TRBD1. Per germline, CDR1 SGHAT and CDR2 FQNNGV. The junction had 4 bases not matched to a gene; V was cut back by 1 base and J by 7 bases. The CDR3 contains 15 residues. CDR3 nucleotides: TGTGCCAGCAGCTTAGGGGGGACAGGGCACGGGGAGCTGTTTTTT. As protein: CASSLGGTGHGELFF.

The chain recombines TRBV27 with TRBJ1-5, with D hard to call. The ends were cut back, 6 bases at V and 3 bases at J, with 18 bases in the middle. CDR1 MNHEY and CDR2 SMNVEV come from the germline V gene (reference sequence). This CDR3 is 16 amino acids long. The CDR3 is CASRPDGYRFNQPQHF. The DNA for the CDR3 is TGTGCCAGCAGACCGGACGGCTACCGATTCAATCAGCCCCAGCATTTT.

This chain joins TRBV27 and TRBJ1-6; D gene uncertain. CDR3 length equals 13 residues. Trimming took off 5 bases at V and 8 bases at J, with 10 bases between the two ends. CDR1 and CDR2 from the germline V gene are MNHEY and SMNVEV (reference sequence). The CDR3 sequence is CASSDYRDSPLHF. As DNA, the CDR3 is TGTGCCAGCAGTGATTACAGAGATTCACCCCTCCACTTT.

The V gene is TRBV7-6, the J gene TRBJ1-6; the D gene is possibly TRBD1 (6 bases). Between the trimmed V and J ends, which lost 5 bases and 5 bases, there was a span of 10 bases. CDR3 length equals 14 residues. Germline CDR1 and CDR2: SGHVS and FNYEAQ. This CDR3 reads CASSEDRNNSPLHF. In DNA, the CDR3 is TGTGCCAGCAGCGAGGACAGAAATAATTCACCCCTCCACTTT.

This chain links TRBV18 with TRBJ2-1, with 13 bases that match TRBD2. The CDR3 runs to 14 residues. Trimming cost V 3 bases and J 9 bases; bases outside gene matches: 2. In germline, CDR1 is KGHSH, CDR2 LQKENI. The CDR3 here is CASSPGTSGAEQFF. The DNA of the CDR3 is TGTGCCAGCTCACCCGGGACTAGCGGGGCTGAGCAGTTCTTC.

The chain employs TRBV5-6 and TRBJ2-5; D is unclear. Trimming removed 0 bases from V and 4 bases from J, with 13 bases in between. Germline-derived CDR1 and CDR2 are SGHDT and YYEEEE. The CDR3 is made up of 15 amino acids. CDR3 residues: CASSLGPPRGETQYF. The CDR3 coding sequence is TGTGCCAGCAGCTTGGGTCCCCCCCGAGGAGAGACCCAGTACTTC.

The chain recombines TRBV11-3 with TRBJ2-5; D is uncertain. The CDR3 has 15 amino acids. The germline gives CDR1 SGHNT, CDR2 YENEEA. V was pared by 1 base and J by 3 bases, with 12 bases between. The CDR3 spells CASSLGLVAEETQYF. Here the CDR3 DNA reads TGTGCCAGCAGCTTAGGTCTCGTAGCTGAAGAGACCCAGTACTTC. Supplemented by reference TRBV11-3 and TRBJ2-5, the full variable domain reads EAGVVQSPRYKIIEKKQPVAFWCNPISGHNTLYWYLQNLGQGPELLIRYENEEAVDDSQLPKDRFSAERLKGVDSTLKIQPAELGDSAVYLCASSLGLVAEETQYFGPGTRLLVL.

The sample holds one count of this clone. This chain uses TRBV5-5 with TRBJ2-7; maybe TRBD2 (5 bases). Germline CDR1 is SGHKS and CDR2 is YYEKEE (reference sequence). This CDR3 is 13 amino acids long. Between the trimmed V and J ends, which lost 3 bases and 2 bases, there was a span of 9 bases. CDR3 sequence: CASSYAGPYEQYF. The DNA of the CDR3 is TGTGCCAGCAGCTATGCGGGCCCCTACGAGCAGTACTTC. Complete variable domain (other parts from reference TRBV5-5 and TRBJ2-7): DAGVTQSPTHLIKTRGQQVTLRCSPISGHKSVSWYQQVLGQGPQFIFQYYEKEERGRGNFPDRFSARQFPNYSSELNVNALLLGDSALYLCASSYAGPYEQYFGPGTRLTVT.

In DNA, the CDR3 is TGTGCCAGCAGCCTAGCGGGGGGCTCTAAAGCTTTCTTT. Translated, it gives CASSLAGGSKAFF. The rearrangement links TRBV11-3 to TRBJ1-1; TRBD1 might be the D (6 bases). Germline V lookup: CDR1 SGHNT, CDR2 YENEEA. Trimming removed 5 bases from V and 9 bases from J, with 16 bases in between. This CDR3 contains 13 residues.

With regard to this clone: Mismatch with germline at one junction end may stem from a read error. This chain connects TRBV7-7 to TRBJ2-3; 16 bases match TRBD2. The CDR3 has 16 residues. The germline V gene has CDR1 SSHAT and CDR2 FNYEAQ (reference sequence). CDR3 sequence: CASSRGTSGGGDTQYF. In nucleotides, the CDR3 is TGTGCTAGCAGCAGAGGGACTAGCGGGGGGGGTGATACGCAGTATTTT.

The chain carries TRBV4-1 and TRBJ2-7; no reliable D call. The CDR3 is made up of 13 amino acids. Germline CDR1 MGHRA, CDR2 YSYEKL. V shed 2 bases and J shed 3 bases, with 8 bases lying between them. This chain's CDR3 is CASSQLNSYEQYF. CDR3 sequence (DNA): TGCGCCAGCAGCCAACTCAACAGCTACGAGCAGTACTTC.

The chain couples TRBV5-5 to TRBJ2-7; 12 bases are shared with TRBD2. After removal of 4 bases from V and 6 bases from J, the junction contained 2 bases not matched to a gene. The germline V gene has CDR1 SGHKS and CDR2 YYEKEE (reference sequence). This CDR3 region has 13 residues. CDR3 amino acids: CASSLLAGGEQYF. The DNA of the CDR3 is TGTGCCAGCAGCCTACTAGCGGGGGGCGAGCAGTACTTC.

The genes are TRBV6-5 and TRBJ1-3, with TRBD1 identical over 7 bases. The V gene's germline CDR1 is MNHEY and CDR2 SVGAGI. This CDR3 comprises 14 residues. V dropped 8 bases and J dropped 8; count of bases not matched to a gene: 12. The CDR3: CASGKGGSDHTIYF. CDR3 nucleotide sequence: TGTGCCAGCGGTAAAGGGGGCAGTGATCACACCATATATTTT.

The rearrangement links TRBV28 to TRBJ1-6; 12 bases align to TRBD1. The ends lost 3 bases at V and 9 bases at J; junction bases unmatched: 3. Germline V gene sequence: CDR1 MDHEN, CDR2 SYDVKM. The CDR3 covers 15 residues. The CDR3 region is CASSLGQGASSPLHF. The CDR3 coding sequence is TGTGCCAGCAGTTTGGGACAGGGGGCCAGTTCACCCCTCCACTTT.

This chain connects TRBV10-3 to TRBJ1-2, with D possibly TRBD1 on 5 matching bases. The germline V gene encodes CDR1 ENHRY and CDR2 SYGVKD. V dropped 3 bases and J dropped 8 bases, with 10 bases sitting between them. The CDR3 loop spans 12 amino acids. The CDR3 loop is CAISEGERGYTF. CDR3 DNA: TGTGCCATCAGTGAAGGGGAGAGGGGCTACACCTTC.

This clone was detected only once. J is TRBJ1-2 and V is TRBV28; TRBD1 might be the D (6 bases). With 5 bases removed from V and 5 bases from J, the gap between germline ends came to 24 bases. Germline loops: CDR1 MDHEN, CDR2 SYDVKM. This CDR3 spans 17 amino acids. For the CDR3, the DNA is TGTGCCAGCAGTGTGGGGGAGACAGGAAAAATCCTTTATGGCTACACCTTC. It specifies CASSVGETGKILYGYTF.

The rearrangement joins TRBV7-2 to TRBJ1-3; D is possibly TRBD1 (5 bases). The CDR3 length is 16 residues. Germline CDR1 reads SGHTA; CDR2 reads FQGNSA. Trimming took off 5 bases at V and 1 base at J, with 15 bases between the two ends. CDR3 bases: TGTGCCAGCAGCCACGGGGGAACGTCTTCTGGAAACACCATATATTTT. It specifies CASSHGGTSSGNTIYF.

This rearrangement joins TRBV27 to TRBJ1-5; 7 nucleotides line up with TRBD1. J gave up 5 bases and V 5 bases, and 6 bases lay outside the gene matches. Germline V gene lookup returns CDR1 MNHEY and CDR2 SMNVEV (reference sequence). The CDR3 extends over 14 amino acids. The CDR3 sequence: CASSPGQNYQPQHF. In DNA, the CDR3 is TGTGCCAGCAGTCCGGGACAGAACTATCAGCCCCAGCATTTT.

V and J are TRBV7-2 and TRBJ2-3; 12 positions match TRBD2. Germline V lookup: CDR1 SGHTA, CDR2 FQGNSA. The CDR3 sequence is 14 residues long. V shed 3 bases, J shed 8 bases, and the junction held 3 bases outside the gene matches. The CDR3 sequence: CASSFPSGRATQYF. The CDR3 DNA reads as TGTGCCAGCAGCTTTCCTAGCGGGAGGGCTACGCAGTATTTT.

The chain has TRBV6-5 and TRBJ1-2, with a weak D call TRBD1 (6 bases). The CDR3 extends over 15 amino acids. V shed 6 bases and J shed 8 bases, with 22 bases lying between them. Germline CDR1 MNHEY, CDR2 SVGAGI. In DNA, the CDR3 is TGTGCCAGCAGCAAACCCGACAGGTCCCACGCCGGCTACACCTTC. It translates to CASSKPDRSHAGYTF.